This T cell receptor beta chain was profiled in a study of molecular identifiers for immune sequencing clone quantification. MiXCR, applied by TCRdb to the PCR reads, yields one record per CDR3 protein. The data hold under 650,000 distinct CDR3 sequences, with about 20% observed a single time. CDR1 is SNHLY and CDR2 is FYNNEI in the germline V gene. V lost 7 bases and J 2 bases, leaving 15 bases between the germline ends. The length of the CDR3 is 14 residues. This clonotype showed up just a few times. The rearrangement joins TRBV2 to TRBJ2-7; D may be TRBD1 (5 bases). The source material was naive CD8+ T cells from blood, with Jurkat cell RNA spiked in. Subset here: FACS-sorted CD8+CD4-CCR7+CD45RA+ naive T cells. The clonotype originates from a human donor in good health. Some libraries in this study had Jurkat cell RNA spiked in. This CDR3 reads CASTDRAGTYEQYF. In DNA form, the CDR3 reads TGTGCCAGCACCGACAGAGCAGGAACCTACGAGCAGTACTTC.